The 18 T cell receptor beta chains below were found in one sample sequenced in a study of shared clonotypes between healthy human individuals. Measured with immunoSEQ multiplex PCR; TCRdb has only the in-frame clones, and not every one. The table records 450,000 or so clones, more than 70% of them present only once. Material for sequencing was PBMCs. The receptors originated from a woman aged 40 to 55 in good health. Some clones in this sample may be carry-over from other donors' samples.

This clone has ten or more counts. V usage is TRBV7-9 and J usage is TRBJ1-6; D uncertain. Germline loops: CDR1 SEHNR, CDR2 FQNEAQ (reference sequence). The CDR3 runs 14 residues. The germline V and J ends were trimmed by 4 bases and 7 bases, with 11 bases remaining between them. The CDR3: CASSSPGGNSPLHF. CDR3 DNA sequence: TGTGCCAGCAGCTCCCCCGGAGGGAATTCACCCCTCCACTTT. The full variable domain, completed using reference TRBV7-9 and TRBJ1-6, is DTGVSQNPRHKITKRGQNVTFRCDPISEHNRLYWYRQTLGQGPEFLTYFQNEAQLEKSRLLSDRFSAERPKGSFSTLEIQRTEQGDSAMYLCASSSPGGNSPLHFGNGTRLTVT.

The V gene is TRBV6-1, the J gene TRBJ1-2, with unresolved D. The ends were cut back, 2 bases at V and 0 bases at J, with 13 bases in the middle. The CDR3 runs 16 residues. Germline-derived CDR1 and CDR2 are MNHNS and SASEGT. The CDR3 DNA reads TGTGCCAGCAGTGAATTCCCGGGCCGATCTAACTATGGCTACACCTTC. Its protein product is CASSEFPGRSNYGYTF.

The rearrangement uses TRBV19 and TRBJ2-5; TRBD1 might be the D (6 bases). V shed 8 bases and J shed 5 bases, with 15 bases lying between them. The CDR3 sequence is 13 residues long. Germline loops: CDR1 LNHDA, CDR2 SQIVND (reference sequence). The CDR3 coding sequence is TGTGCCAGTCGTAGAACAGGGCCCGAGACCCAGTACTTC. It yields the protein CASRRTGPETQYF.

This clone was recorded only once. This chain links TRBV19 with TRBJ1-1; 7 bases line up with TRBD1. The V gene's germline CDR1 is LNHDA and CDR2 SQIVND (reference sequence). The CDR3 has 14 residues. The trim removed 6 bases at V and 1 base at J, leaving 5 bases unmatched. This chain's CDR3 is CASSEGQWNTEAFF. DNA of the CDR3: TGTGCCAGTAGCGAGGGACAGTGGAACACTGAAGCTTTCTTT.

V is TRBV19 and J is TRBJ2-3; D perhaps matches TRBD1 (6 bases). The V gene lost 6 bases and the J gene lost 3 bases, with 13 bases spanning the gap. The CDR3 contains 14 residues. Germline V gene data show CDR1 as LNHDA and CDR2 as SQIVND (reference sequence). For the CDR3, the DNA is TGTGCCAGTAGACCACAGGGTCAGACAGATACGCAGTATTTT. It translates to CASRPQGQTDTQYF.

This clone has a single count. CDR3 loop: CASSALASNTGELFF. The CDR3 region has the DNA TGTGCCAGCAGCGCTCTAGCGTCGAACACCGGGGAGCTGTTTTTT. This chain connects TRBV9 to TRBJ2-2; D perhaps matches TRBD2 (6 bases). Germline V gene sequence: CDR1 SGDLS, CDR2 YYNGEE. The CDR3 loop spans 15 amino acids. The ends were cut back, 3 bases at V and 0 bases at J, with 9 bases in the middle.

This clone occurred many times. Distinct nucleotide sequences in the sample also encode this CDR3. V and J are TRBV9 and TRBJ2-7; 10 bases map to TRBD2. This CDR3 region has 15 residues. The germline V gene has CDR1 SGDLS and CDR2 YYNGEE. V lost 0 bases, J lost 5 bases, and 5 bases stayed unmatched. CDR3 bases: TGTGCCAGCAGCGTAGTTCCCGGACTAGCGGACGAGCAGTACTTC. Translated: CASSVVPGLADEQYF.

This clone was counted ten times or more. V is TRBV7-9 and J is TRBJ2-3; no clear D gene. The CDR3 loop spans 12 amino acids. V dropped 7 bases and J dropped 0 bases, with 5 bases sitting between them. Germline-derived CDR1 and CDR2 are SEHNR and FQNEAQ (reference sequence). The CDR3 nucleotides are TGTGCCAGCATGGGGAGCACAGATACGCAGTATTTT. This translates into CASMGSTDTQYF. Full variable domain (missing parts from reference TRBV7-9 and TRBJ2-3): DTGVSQNPRHKITKRGQNVTFRCDPISEHNRLYWYRQTLGQGPEFLTYFQNEAQLEKSRLLSDRFSAERPKGSFSTLEIQRTEQGDSAMYLCASMGSTDTQYFGPGTRLTVL.

The chain combines TRBV28 with TRBJ2-3; 7 nucleotides line up with TRBD1. Germline V gene lookup returns CDR1 MDHEN and CDR2 SYDVKM. This CDR3 contains 14 residues. J lost 1 base, V lost 8 bases, and 6 bases had no gene match. The CDR3 sequence is CASLTGFGTDTQYF. In DNA form, the CDR3 reads TGTGCCAGCTTGACAGGGTTTGGCACAGATACGCAGTATTTT.

This clone was recorded once. The chain carries TRBV11-2 and TRBJ2-7; 7 bases agree with TRBD1. The germline V gene encodes CDR1 SGHAT and CDR2 FQNNGV. The CDR3 has 15 residues. V gave up 6 bases and J gave up 3 bases; unmatched junction bases: 11. The CDR3 DNA follows: TGTGCCAGCAGTTACTCCCGGGACAGCCACTACGAGCAGTACTTC. Residues: CASSYSRDSHYEQYF.

On this clone itself: This sequence is one base from a far larger clone and is likely a read error. The chain employs TRBV11-1 and TRBJ2-2; 10 nucleotides match TRBD2. Per germline, CDR1 SGHAT and CDR2 FQDESV (reference sequence). The CDR3 contains 15 residues. Trimming cost V 4 bases and J 2 bases; bases outside gene matches: 1. This chain's CDR3 is CASSWTSGNTGELFF. In DNA, the CDR3 is TGTGCCAGCAGCTGGACTAGCGGAAACACCGGGGAGCTGTTTTTT.

The chain combines TRBV7-2 with TRBJ1-4; D possibly corresponds to TRBD1 (5 bases). The CDR3 extends over 13 amino acids. V lost 10 bases, J lost 5 bases, and 14 bases lay in between. The V gene's germline CDR1 is SGHTA and CDR2 FQGNSA. In DNA form, the CDR3 reads TGTGCCACCCAGAAGGGGCTCAATGAAAAACTGTTTTTT. Its translation: CATQKGLNEKLFF.

The gene calls are TRBV10-3 and TRBJ1-1; weak D call: TRBD1 (5 bases). Germline assignment: CDR1 ENHRY and CDR2 SYGVKD. The CDR3 loop spans 14 amino acids. Trimming shortened V by 0 bases and J by 3 bases, and 8 bases separated the two germline ends. In DNA form, the CDR3 reads TGTGCCATCAGTGAGTCGGACACACACACTGAAGCTTTCTTT. Protein sequence: CAISESDTHTEAFF.

There are a few counts of this clone. The chain joins TRBV7-3 to TRBJ2-1, with D perhaps matching TRBD2 (6 bases). The CDR3 has 13 residues. V lost 5 bases, J lost 4 bases, and 9 bases lay in between. Germline V gene sequence: CDR1 SGHTA, CDR2 FQGTGA. The CDR3 here is CASSLGLYNEQFF. The CDR3 DNA is TGTGCCAGCAGCCTCGGACTATACAATGAGCAGTTCTTC.

The chain employs TRBV4-1 and TRBJ1-3; 11 nucleotides line up with TRBD1. Unmatched junction bases numbered 7, after V lost 2 bases and J lost 4 bases. The CDR3 loop spans 17 amino acids. Germline values: CDR1 MGHRA, CDR2 YSYEKL. The CDR3 DNA reads TGCGCCAGCAGCCAAAGCCCGGACAGGGGGCAAGGAAACACCATATATTTT. It encodes CASSQSPDRGQGNTIYF.

This chain uses TRBV10-3 with TRBJ1-3; TRBD1 aligns across 7 bases. Germline loops: CDR1 ENHRY, CDR2 SYGVKD. The CDR3 length is 15 residues. Losses at the gene ends were 10 bases for V and 3 bases for J; bases not matched to a gene: 12. Here the CDR3 DNA reads TGTGCCACGCGAGACAACCCAGGGGGTGGAAACACCATATATTTT. This translates into CATRDNPGGGNTIYF.

This clone has a single count. This chain connects TRBV4-3 to TRBJ2-7, with D possibly matching TRBD2 (6 bases). Germline V CDR1 and CDR2: LGHNA, YSLEER. The CDR3 sequence is 15 residues long. Trimming shortened V by 0 bases and J by 2 bases, and 11 bases separated the two germline ends. The CDR3 DNA is TGCGCCAGCAGCCAAGAGTTAGCGGTAGCCTACGAGCAGTACTTC. Its translation is CASSQELAVAYEQYF.

The gene calls are TRBV11-2 and TRBJ1-2; TRBD1 matches 7 bases. The CDR3 runs 14 residues. CDR1 is SGHAT and CDR2 is FQNNGV in the germline V gene. J gave up 2 bases and V 2 bases, and 2 bases lay outside the gene matches. DNA of the CDR3: TGTGCCAGCAGCTTACAGACAGGGAACTATGGCTACACCTTC. Protein product: CASSLQTGNYGYTF.